Each of the 25 T cell receptor beta chains below was sequenced from the same sample in a study of T cell responses to AZD1222 COVID-19 vaccine. Sequencing used immunoSEQ multiplex PCR; TCRdb keeps in-frame clones, though not all of them. Seen here are some 130,000 clones, approximately 93% observed once, and the top ten hold 3.1%. Material: peripheral blood, obtained on day 0 of AZD1222 vaccination. The receptors here all came from an adult in good health.

This chain links TRBV6-6 with TRBJ2-7; D unresolved. Germline loops: CDR1 MNHNY, CDR2 SVGAGI (reference sequence). V gave up 5 bases and J gave up 2 bases, with 10 bases separating them. The CDR3 contains 13 residues. Here the CDR3 reads CASSRQSPYEQYF. In DNA, the CDR3 is TGTGCCAGCAGTCGACAAAGCCCCTACGAGCAGTACTTC.

The gene calls are TRBV29-1 and TRBJ2-1; D is unclear. The CDR3 has 13 residues. From germline, CDR1 is SQVTM and CDR2 ANQGSEA. V shed 6 bases and J shed 9 bases, with 18 bases lying between them. CDR3 sequence (DNA): TGCAGCGTCTCCGGGCCGGGCGACCGTGAGCAGTTCTTC. It is translated as CSVSGPGDREQFF.

The J gene is TRBJ1-5, the V gene TRBV2; tentative D call: TRBD1 (5 bases). Germline CDR1 and CDR2: SNHLY and FYNNEI. Trimming took off 7 bases at V and 2 bases at J, with 15 bases between the two ends. The CDR3 length is 15 residues. The CDR3 region has the DNA TGTGCCAGCACCTTAACTGGGGGTGGCAATCAGCCCCAGCATTTT. This encodes CASTLTGGGNQPQHF.

This clone came up once. The rearrangement uses TRBV5-4 and TRBJ1-2; D not certain. V lost 3 bases and J lost 4, with 13 bases in between. The CDR3 length is 14 residues. Germline CDR1 reads SGHNT; CDR2 reads YYREEE (reference sequence). This chain's CDR3 is CASSYGRTFYGYTF. CDR3 DNA: TGTGCCAGCAGCTACGGACGGACCTTCTATGGCTACACCTTC. Combining the CDR3 with reference TRBV5-4 and TRBJ1-2 gives the whole variable domain ETGVTQSPTHLIKTRGQQVTLRCSSQSGHNTVSWYQQALGQGPQFIFQYYREEENGRGNFPPRFSGLQFPNYSSELNVNALELDDSALYLCASSYGRTFYGYTFGSGTRLTVV.

The chain uses TRBV30 and TRBJ2-1; TRBD1 matches 7 bases. After removal of 5 bases from V and 0 bases from J, the junction contained 7 bases not matched to a gene. The CDR3 covers 15 residues. CDR1 GTSNPN and CDR2 SVGIG come from the germline V gene (reference sequence). This CDR3 is CAWLGGDSSYNEQFF. The CDR3, as DNA: TGTGCCTGGTTAGGTGGGGACAGCTCCTACAATGAGCAGTTCTTC. The full variable domain, completed using reference TRBV30 and TRBJ2-1, is SQTIHQWPATLVQPVGSPLSLECTVEGTSNPNLYWYRQAAGRGLQLLFYSVGIGQISSEVPQNLSASRPQDRQFILSSKKLLLSDSGFYLCAWLGGDSSYNEQFFGPGTRLTVL.

The gene calls are TRBV6-5 and TRBJ1-6, with unresolved D. Trimming shortened V by 6 bases and J by 8 bases, and 14 bases separated the two germline ends. Per germline, CDR1 MNHEY and CDR2 SVGAGI. The CDR3 is 14 residues long. The CDR3 reads CASRGMRNYSPLHF. The CDR3 DNA reads as TGTGCCAGCAGGGGGATGAGGAACTATTCACCCCTCCACTTT.

Only one count was recorded for this clone. The chain has TRBV15 and TRBJ2-2; 9 nucleotides line up with TRBD2. This CDR3 region has 13 residues. Germline V gives CDR1 LNHNV, CDR2 YYDKDF (reference sequence). V lost 6 bases, J lost 6 bases, and 2 bases stayed unmatched. Here the CDR3 reads CATRLAGAGELFF. CDR3 bases: TGTGCCACCAGGTTAGCGGGAGCCGGGGAGCTGTTTTTT. The full variable domain, rest sourced from reference TRBV15 and TRBJ2-2, is DAMVIQNPRYQVTQFGKPVTLSCSQTLNHNVMYWYQQKSSQAPKLLFHYYDKDFNNEADTPDNFQSRRPNTSFCFLDIRSPGLGDTAMYLCATRLAGAGELFFGEGSRLTVL.

This rearrangement joins TRBV11-2 to TRBJ2-5, with 15 bases lining up with TRBD2. Germline V lookup: CDR1 SGHAT, CDR2 FQNNGV. CDR3 length: 18 residues. J lost 5 bases, V lost 2 bases, and 9 bases had no gene match. The CDR3 sequence is CASSLFLSGTSGRETQYF. CDR3 sequence (DNA): TGTGCCAGCAGCTTATTCTTGTCTGGGACTAGCGGGAGGGAGACCCAGTACTTC.

The gene calls are TRBV7-7 and TRBJ2-5; 9 bases fit TRBD2. V was pared by 6 bases and J by 0 bases, with 5 bases of the junction left unmatched. Germline CDR1 is SSHAT and CDR2 is FNYEAQ (reference sequence). The CDR3 spans 15 residues. CDR3 region: CASSRSGSNQETQYF. The DNA of the CDR3 is TGTGCCAGCAGTCGTAGCGGGAGCAACCAAGAGACCCAGTACTTC.

The chain uses TRBV11-2 and TRBJ2-1; TRBD2 might be the D (5 bases). Germline V gene lookup returns CDR1 SGHAT and CDR2 FQNNGV. The V gene lost 0 bases and the J gene lost 8 bases, with 11 bases spanning the gap. This CDR3 region has 14 residues. The CDR3 spells CASSLDNLAYEQFF. The CDR3 DNA sequence: TGTGCCAGCAGCTTAGATAATCTAGCCTATGAGCAGTTCTTC.

The table lists this clone with a count of one. The V call is TRBV9, the J call TRBJ2-1; 9 bases map to TRBD2. V shed 8 bases and J 5 bases; nucleotides not matched to a gene: 11. CDR1 is SGDLS, CDR2 YYNGEE, per germline. CDR3 length: 15 residues. The chain's CDR3 is CASGGPSGRHNEQFF. CDR3 DNA sequence: TGTGCCAGTGGAGGTCCCAGCGGGAGGCACAATGAGCAGTTCTTC. Full variable domain (missing parts from reference TRBV9 and TRBJ2-1): DSGVTQTPKHLITATGQRVTLRCSPRSGDLSVYWYQQSLDQGLQFLIQYYNGEERAKGNILERFSAQQFPDLHSELNLSSLELGDSALYFCASGGPSGRHNEQFFGPGTRLTVL.

V usage is TRBV6-1 and J usage is TRBJ2-7; weak D call: TRBD1 (5 bases). Germline values: CDR1 MNHNS, CDR2 SASEGT. CDR3 length equals 14 residues. The V gene lost 1 base and the J gene lost 2 bases, with 9 bases spanning the gap. The CDR3 DNA reads TGTGCCAGCAGTGAAGAGAAGGGGACCTACGAGCAGTACTTC. Its translation is CASSEEKGTYEQYF.

The chain uses TRBV20-1 and TRBJ2-7; no clear D. CDR3 size: 12 residues. The V gene lost 3 bases and the J gene lost 0 bases, with 6 bases spanning the gap. The germline gives CDR1 DFQATT, CDR2 SNEGSKA (reference sequence). The DNA of the CDR3 is TGCAGTGCTAGTCGCATCTCCTACGAGCAGTACTTC. Its translation: CSASRISYEQYF.

V is TRBV6-2 or TRBV6-3 and J is TRBJ2-7; D gene unclear. Germline CDR1 reads MNHEY; CDR2 reads SVGEGT. The CDR3 loop spans 13 amino acids. V lost 3 bases, J lost 0 bases, and 6 bases lay in between. As DNA, the CDR3 is TGTGCCAGCAGTTATCTCAACTCCTACGAGCAGTACTTC. Amino acid sequence: CASSYLNSYEQYF.

The chain uses TRBV20-1 and TRBJ2-6; D gene ambiguous. The CDR3 extends over 12 amino acids. V was shortened by 3 bases and J by 2 bases, with 2 bases between the two germline ends. Germline V gene sequence: CDR1 DFQATT, CDR2 SNEGSKA (reference sequence). The CDR3 DNA sequence: TGCAGTGCTAGTGCTGGGGCCAACGTCCTGACTTTC. This gives the protein CSASAGANVLTF.

The chain couples TRBV19 to TRBJ2-7, with TRBD1 as a possible D gene (5 bases). V was cut by 5 bases and J by 3 bases, with 14 bases left in between. CDR3 length equals 14 residues. Germline CDR1 LNHDA, CDR2 SQIVND (reference sequence). CDR3 DNA: TGTGCCAGTAGTCGACAGCTAGAGGTCTACGAGCAGTACTTC. Encoded protein: CASSRQLEVYEQYF.

This chain uses TRBV6-2 or TRBV6-3 with TRBJ2-3; D is undetermined. This CDR3 spans 15 amino acids. The V end was cut by 3 bases, the J end by 0 bases, with 10 bases between. The germline V gene encodes CDR1 MNHEY and CDR2 SVGEGT. The CDR3 loop reads CASSYGVTSTDTQYF. CDR3 coding DNA: TGTGCCAGCAGTTATGGCGTAACTAGCACAGATACGCAGTATTTT.

The chain couples TRBV28 to TRBJ1-2, with D hard to call. Trimming left V 1 base short and J 7 bases short, with 19 bases between. CDR1 and CDR2 (germline): MDHEN, SYDVKM. The CDR3 contains 16 residues. This CDR3 is CASSLYVGGGRAGYTF. The CDR3 coding sequence is TGTGCCAGCAGTTTATACGTGGGTGGCGGGAGGGCTGGCTACACCTTC.

This rearrangement joins TRBV12-3 or TRBV12-4 to TRBJ2-3; the D is unclear. The CDR3 covers 13 residues. The ends were cut back, 7 bases at V and 7 bases at J, with 15 bases in the middle. For the CDR3, the DNA is TGTGCCAGCACTCAAACCCAGCCTTATACGCAGTATTTT. Its protein product is CASTQTQPYTQYF.

The chain combines TRBV20-1 with TRBJ2-7; D gene ambiguous. The V and J ends lost 2 bases and 5 bases respectively, with 7 bases between them. CDR3 length: 11 residues. The germline gives CDR1 DFQATT, CDR2 SNEGSKA (reference sequence). CDR3 in amino acids: CSARWLHEQYF. CDR3 sequence (DNA): TGCAGTGCTAGATGGCTCCACGAGCAGTACTTC.

The rearrangement joins TRBV19 to TRBJ2-1, with D perhaps TRBD1 (5 bases). The length of the CDR3 is 14 residues. CDR1 is LNHDA and CDR2 is SQIVND in the germline V gene (reference sequence). V was cut by 4 bases and J by 6 bases, with 13 bases left in between. The CDR3 sequence is CASSRAGNSNEQFF. Written as DNA, the CDR3 is TGTGCCAGTAGTAGGGCAGGGAATAGCAATGAGCAGTTCTTC.

Turning to this clone: Relative to the germline gene, one junction end is altered; a read error may explain this. The chain couples TRBV7-7 to TRBJ1-4, with 7 nucleotides matching TRBD1. Germline V CDR1 and CDR2: SSHAT, FNYEAQ (reference sequence). The CDR3 length is 15 residues. The CDR3, as DNA: TGTGCTAGCAGCCCCGGGACAGCACCTAATGAAAAACTGTTTTTT. It translates to CASSPGTAPNEKLFF.

The CDR3: CASSLGGGSSSGNTIYF. The CDR3 DNA reads TGTGCCAGCTCACTCGGCGGCGGCTCTAGCTCTGGAAACACCATATATTTT. The chain employs TRBV18 and TRBJ1-3, with D hard to call. V was clipped by 4 bases and J by 0 bases, with 16 bases between them. The length of the CDR3 is 17 residues. Per the germline V gene, CDR1 is KGHSH and CDR2 is LQKENI. The full variable domain, in which reference TRBV18 and TRBJ1-3 provide the parts outside the CDR3, is NAGVMQNPRHLVRRRGQEARLRCSPMKGHSHVYWYRQLPEEGLKFMVYLQKENIIDESGMPKERFSAEFPKEGPSILRIQQVVRGDSAAYFCASSLGGGSSSGNTIYFGEGSWLTVV.

This clone counts as medium-sized (0.01 to 0.1%). CDR3 sequence: CADGDRASGTDTQYF. CDR3 bases: TGTGCGGATGGAGATAGGGCTAGCGGCACAGATACGCAGTATTTT. V usage is TRBV7-2 and J usage is TRBJ2-3, with D perhaps TRBD2 (6 bases). The germline V gene has CDR1 SGHTA and CDR2 FQGNSA. The CDR3 has 15 amino acids. The whole variable domain, filled in from reference TRBV7-2 and TRBJ2-3, reads GAGVSQSPSNKVTEKGKDVELRCDPISGHTALYWYRQSLGQGLEFLIYFQGNSAPDKSGLPSDRFSAERTGGSVSTLTIQRTQQEDSAVYLCADGDRASGTDTQYFGPGTRLTVL.

The genes are TRBV11-1 and TRBJ1-3, with D hard to call. V lost 2 bases and J lost 0, with 11 bases in between. In germline, CDR1 is SGHAT, CDR2 FQDESV (reference sequence). The CDR3 has 16 residues. The CDR3 DNA reads as TGTGCCAGCAGCTTAAATGGTCGGAACTCTGGAAACACCATATATTTT. Protein sequence: CASSLNGRNSGNTIYF.